This paragraph covers one T cell receptor (beta chain) sequence. Researchers ran the PCR with 60 Vbeta and 13 Jbeta primers. In the authors' methods: The authors later counted about 80 million unique TCR beta chains, about 11 million of them shared. The assay was immunoSEQ multiplex PCR, and TCRdb's table has in-frame clones only and misses some. The V and J calls and clone size are taken from that table; D and trimming were inferred from the DNA. The sample has approximately 170,000 clones; over 80% are singletons. The data derive from a study of cytomegalovirus exposure and HLA in healthy donors. Germline CDR1 and CDR2: SGHAT and FQNNGV. Trimming cost V 5 bases and J 2 bases; bases outside gene matches: 4. CDR3 length equals 15 residues.

V and J are TRBV11-2 and TRBJ2-4; 9 bases align to TRBD1. This clonotype originated in a boy aged 2 to 10 in good health and CMV-seronegative. The source material was PBMCs. This CDR3 is CASSGGTGSKNIQYF. CDR3 nucleotide sequence: TGTGCCAGCAGCGGGGGGACAGGGTCCAAAAACATTCAGTACTTC.